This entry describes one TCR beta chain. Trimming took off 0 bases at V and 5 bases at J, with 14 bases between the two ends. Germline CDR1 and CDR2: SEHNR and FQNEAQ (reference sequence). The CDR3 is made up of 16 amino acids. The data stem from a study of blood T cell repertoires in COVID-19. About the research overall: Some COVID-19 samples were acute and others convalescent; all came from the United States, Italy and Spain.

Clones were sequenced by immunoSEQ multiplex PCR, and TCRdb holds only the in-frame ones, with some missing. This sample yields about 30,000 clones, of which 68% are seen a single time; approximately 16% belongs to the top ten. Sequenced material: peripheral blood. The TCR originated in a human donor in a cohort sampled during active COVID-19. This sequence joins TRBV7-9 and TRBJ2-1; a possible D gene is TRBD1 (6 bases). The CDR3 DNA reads TGTGCCAGCAGCTTAGCGTTTGTTCAGGGGAACAATGAGCAGTTCTTC. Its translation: CASSLAFVQGNNEQFF.